In this sample, the clone carrying this T cell receptor beta chain turned up a few times. As originally analysed: The assay estimated nucleated cells by amplifying reference gene primers. Some clones are missing from TCRdb's copy, which holds only in-frame ones; the method was immunoSEQ multiplex PCR. V and J calls and clone size are copied from that table; D and trimming were computed from the DNA. Of fewer than 200,000 clones listed, roughly 80% are singletons. Seattle's cohort entered during active infection and was followed longitudinally. These data originate in a study of blood T cell repertoires in COVID-19. Material: peripheral blood. This receptor was identified in a woman aged 55-69 years with COVID-19, enrolled during active disease.

DNA for the CDR3: TGTGCCAGCAGTTACGGGAGGCTGGGAGGGAACACTGAAGCTTTCTTT. Protein product: CASSYGRLGGNTEAFF. The chain employs TRBV6-5 and TRBJ1-1; D is unclear. CDR3 length equals 16 residues. The ends were cut back, 2 bases at V and 1 base at J, with 14 bases in the middle. Germline V gene sequence: CDR1 MNHEY, CDR2 SVGAGI.